These 21 T cell receptor beta chains came from one sample sequenced in a study of cytomegalovirus exposure and HLA in healthy donors. 60 Vbeta and 13 Jbeta primers were used in PCR. Method: immunoSEQ multiplex PCR; TCRdb's copy keeps in-frame clones and lacks some. The repertoire holds fewer than 80,000 clones, with less than 85% as singletons. Material for sequencing was PBMCs. All receptors derive from a woman aged 25-40 years in good health and CMV-seronegative.

In this sample, this clone turned up once. This chain's CDR3 is CASSRPDRGIYEQYF. As DNA, the CDR3 is TGTGCCAGCAGCAGACCAGACAGGGGAATCTACGAGCAGTACTTC. The chain employs TRBV6-1 and TRBJ2-7, with TRBD1 matching 8 bases. The germline V gene encodes CDR1 MNHNS and CDR2 SASEGT. V gave up 6 bases and J gave up 3 bases; unmatched junction bases: 10. The CDR3 spans 15 residues.

The chain employs TRBV28 and TRBJ1-2; 9 bases are shared with TRBD1. The germline V gene encodes CDR1 MDHEN and CDR2 SYDVKM. This CDR3 spans 16 amino acids. Trimming cost V 5 bases and J 4 bases; bases outside gene matches: 11. CDR3 loop: CASSPTPHRGLYGYTF. The CDR3 DNA sequence: TGTGCCAGCAGTCCCACTCCCCACAGGGGGCTCTATGGCTACACCTTC.

This chain uses TRBV28 with TRBJ1-1; D call uncertain. Per germline, CDR1 MDHEN and CDR2 SYDVKM. The V end lost 6 bases, the J end lost 6 bases, and 20 bases lay between the germline ends. The CDR3 is made up of 15 amino acids. The CDR3 nucleotides are TGTGCCAGCAGCAGACCCGGAATGGCGGTACCTGAAGCTTTCTTT. It is translated as CASSRPGMAVPEAFF.

The chain links TRBV5-4 to TRBJ2-5; D possibly corresponds to TRBD1 (7 bases). The V end was cut by 4 bases, the J end by 1 base, with 23 bases between. Germline lookup yields CDR1 SGHNT and CDR2 YYREEE (reference sequence). This CDR3 spans 18 amino acids. The CDR3 loop reads CASSPGGQVGTLQETQYF. In DNA, the CDR3 is TGTGCCAGCAGCCCCGGAGGACAGGTAGGGACTCTCCAAGAGACCCAGTACTTC.

The chain uses TRBV29-1 and TRBJ2-7, with 12 bases matching TRBD1. The CDR3 totals 13 residues. V shed 5 bases and J 5 bases; nucleotides not matched to a gene: 4. Germline V gene lookup returns CDR1 SQVTM and CDR2 ANQGSEA. CDR3 amino acids: CSVPGTGGHEQYF. The CDR3 DNA is TGCAGCGTTCCCGGGACAGGGGGCCACGAGCAGTACTTC.

V and J are TRBV7-9 and TRBJ2-5, with D perhaps matching TRBD1 (6 bases). The DNA matches TRBJ2-7 better at its end, which makes the J call doubtful. Germline V gene lookup returns CDR1 SEHNR and CDR2 FQNEAQ (reference sequence). The CDR3 spans 12 residues. The CDR3 DNA sequence: TGTGCCAGCAGCCCGGACAGCCACGAGCAGTACTTC. This gives the protein CASSPDSHEQYF.

This chain connects TRBV7-9 to TRBJ2-2; D perhaps matches TRBD1 (5 bases). Trimming left V 1 base short and J 1 base short, with 7 bases between. The CDR3 has 15 residues. Germline CDR1 is SEHNR and CDR2 is FQNEAQ (reference sequence). CDR3 protein: CASSLVQGNTGELFF. DNA of the CDR3: TGTGCCAGCAGCTTAGTTCAGGGGAACACCGGGGAGCTGTTTTTT. The whole variable domain, filled in from reference TRBV7-9 and TRBJ2-2, reads DTGVSQNPRHKITKRGQNVTFRCDPISEHNRLYWYRQTLGQGPEFLTYFQNEAQLEKSRLLSDRFSAERPKGSFSTLEIQRTEQGDSAMYLCASSLVQGNTGELFFGEGSRLTVL.

This clone occurred a few times. This chain uses TRBV2 with TRBJ2-5, with D possibly TRBD1 on 5 matching bases. Germline assignment: CDR1 SNHLY and CDR2 FYNNEI. This CDR3 is 14 amino acids long. Trimming took 5 bases from V and 2 from J, leaving 12 bases between them. CDR3 sequence (DNA): TGTGCCAGCAGTCTACAGCAGGGTCAAGAGACCCAGTACTTC. It is translated as CASSLQQGQETQYF. Based on the CDR3 plus reference TRBV2 and TRBJ2-5, the full variable domain is EPEVTQTPSHQVTQMGQEVILRCVPISNHLYFYWYRQILGQKVEFLVSFYNNEISEKSEIFDDQFSVERPDGSNFTLKIRSTKLEDSAMYFCASSLQQGQETQYFGPGTRLLVL.

By its share, this clone is medium-sized. The chain combines TRBV28 with TRBJ2-7; possible D gene TRBD2, 6 bases. This CDR3 region has 12 residues. Trimming took off 2 bases at V and 10 bases at J, with 12 bases between the two ends. Germline assignment: CDR1 MDHEN and CDR2 SYDVKM. The CDR3 region is CASSLGGIFQYF. In DNA form, the CDR3 reads TGTGCCAGCAGTTTAGGGGGGATATTTCAGTACTTC.

This chain joins TRBV7-9 and TRBJ1-1; D is possibly TRBD1 (5 bases). This CDR3 comprises 16 residues. Germline CDR1 and CDR2: SEHNR and FQNEAQ (reference sequence). Trimming removed 2 bases from V and 5 bases from J, with 18 bases in between. The CDR3 sequence: CASSLTLEGSKTEAFF. DNA for the CDR3: TGTGCCAGCAGCTTAACTTTGGAGGGGTCGAAGACTGAAGCTTTCTTT.

The chain couples TRBV27 to TRBJ2-1; D possibly corresponds to TRBD2 (5 bases). Germline loops: CDR1 MNHEY, CDR2 SMNVEV (reference sequence). V was cut by 6 bases and J by 2 bases, with 14 bases left in between. This CDR3 is built from 15 residues. The CDR3 nucleotides are TGTGCCAGCAGAACTAGTTTTCCCGCCTACAATGAGCAGTTCTTC. The encoded protein is CASRTSFPAYNEQFF.

The chain is built from TRBV6-5 and TRBJ2-7; 7 positions agree with TRBD1. CDR1 is MNHEY, CDR2 SVGAGI, per germline. This CDR3 is built from 15 residues. V shed 6 bases, J shed 2 bases, and the junction held 10 bases outside the gene matches. CDR3: CASRGGQDPTYEQYV. CDR3 sequence (DNA): TGTGCCAGCAGGGGTGGACAGGACCCTACCTACGAGCAGTACGTC.

The chain employs TRBV5-4 and TRBJ2-3; 7 bases align to TRBD1. Germline trimming cut 4 bases from V and 1 base from J; bases unmatched to any gene: 9. Germline CDR1 reads SGHNT; CDR2 reads YYREEE (reference sequence). The CDR3 contains 16 residues. CDR3 in amino acids: CASSQKDRSGTDTQYF. As DNA, the CDR3 is TGTGCCAGCAGCCAAAAGGACAGGAGTGGCACAGATACGCAGTATTTT.

Only one count was recorded for this clone. The chain carries TRBV6-1 and TRBJ2-4; 12 nucleotides align to TRBD1. V was pared by 6 bases and J by 6 bases, with 3 bases of the junction left unmatched. The CDR3 is 14 residues long. The V gene's germline CDR1 is MNHNS and CDR2 SASEGT. This CDR3 reads CASSLGQGANIQYF. In DNA form, the CDR3 reads TGTGCCAGCAGCCTGGGACAGGGGGCAAACATTCAGTACTTC.

V usage is TRBV27 and J usage is TRBJ2-1; D is uncertain. Deletions cut 5 bases from V and 4 bases from J, with 18 bases between. Germline-derived CDR1 and CDR2 are MNHEY and SMNVEV (reference sequence). This CDR3 comprises 16 residues. In DNA, the CDR3 is TGTGCCAGCAGTGTCTCAAGCGCGAGCCTATACAATGAGCAGTTCTTC. Amino acids: CASSVSSASLYNEQFF.

J is TRBJ2-7 and V is TRBV11-1; 9 bases line up with TRBD2. Germline trimming cut 3 bases from V and 4 bases from J; bases unmatched to any gene: 4. CDR1 is SGHAT and CDR2 is FQDESV in the germline V gene (reference sequence). CDR3 length: 14 amino acids. The CDR3 loop is CASSFAGGPYEQYF. CDR3 in DNA: TGTGCCAGCAGCTTTGCGGGAGGGCCGTACGAGCAGTACTTC.

A single count supports this clone. CDR3 coding DNA: TGTGCCAGCAGCCACCCGGGACTTGCTCAAGAGACCCAGTACTTC. Protein sequence: CASSHPGLAQETQYF. The chain couples TRBV4-2 to TRBJ2-5; TRBD2 is a possible D gene (6 bases). V was clipped by 3 bases and J by 2 bases, with 13 bases between them. Per the germline V gene, CDR1 is LGHNA and CDR2 is YNFKEQ. This CDR3 region has 15 residues.

The chain uses TRBV9 and TRBJ1-1; TRBD1 matches 7 bases. Germline assignment: CDR1 SGDLS and CDR2 YYNGEE. The length of the CDR3 is 15 residues. V lost 0 bases, J lost 0 bases, and 2 bases stayed unmatched. The DNA for the CDR3 is TGTGCCAGCAGCGTAGTGGACAGGCTGAACACTGAAGCTTTCTTT. Translated: CASSVVDRLNTEAFF.

This clone showed up just a few times. The junction departs from the called germline gene at one end, perhaps through a read error. The V gene is TRBV5-1, the J gene TRBJ2-7, with TRBD2 matching over 8 bases. The germline V gene encodes CDR1 SGHRS and CDR2 YFSETQ. The length of the CDR3 is 16 residues. The DNA for the CDR3 is TGTGCCAGCAGCCCCCGAGCGGCGGGGGGCTCCTACGAGCAGTACTTC. It specifies CASSPRAAGGSYEQYF.

V gene TRBV11-2 combines with J gene TRBJ2-2; maybe TRBD2 (6 bases). This CDR3 is 16 amino acids long. Germline V lookup: CDR1 SGHAT, CDR2 FQNNGV. The V and J ends lost 2 bases and 1 base respectively, with 11 bases between them. The CDR3 loop reads CASSLIVGGNTGELFF. In DNA form, the CDR3 reads TGTGCCAGCAGCTTAATTGTGGGAGGGAACACCGGGGAGCTGTTTTTT.

V gene TRBV5-1 combines with J gene TRBJ1-4, with D perhaps TRBD1 (5 bases). Trimming removed 3 bases at V and 8 bases at J, with 14 bases between. Germline V gene lookup returns CDR1 SGHRS and CDR2 YFSETQ. The length of the CDR3 is 14 residues. DNA of the CDR3: TGCGCCAGCAGCTACGACAGTGCGAGAGAAAAACTGTTTTTT. Residues: CASSYDSAREKLFF.